This T cell receptor (beta chain) comes out of a study of T cells after yellow fever vaccination. The overall study: Low-cell-number fractions underwent preparation using SMART-Seq v4 Ultra Low Input. Study results and caveats: Post-booster samples contained most primary-vaccination clones (approximately 96% CD4, around 90% CD8). FACS-sorted repertoires could harbor abundant contaminating bulk-population clonotypes.

A process of 5'RACE template switching, which added a universal primer site and UMIs, was used to make TCR cDNA. MiXCR was run by TCRdb on the 5' RACE reads, yielding one entry per CDR3 protein. Of some 120,000 distinct CDR3 sequences listed, 15% are singletons. This clonotype came up a few times. No antigen is known for it. CDR3 size: 14 residues. The V gene end was trimmed by 3 bases and the J gene end by 7 bases; junction bases not matched to a gene: 5. In germline, CDR1 is SGHDT, CDR2 YYEEEE. This receptor was taken from a man younger than 35 who received the YFV17D yellow fever vaccine. The rearrangement uses TRBV5-6 and TRBJ2-1; TRBD1 aligns across 9 bases. The input for sequencing was CD8+ T cells sorted from PBMCs, taken 5 days after the yellow fever booster vaccination. In DNA form, the CDR3 reads TGTGCCAGCAGCTCAGGACAGGGGTGGAATGAGCAGTTCTTC. Translation: CASSSGQGWNEQFF.